This is a list of T cell receptor beta chains from one sample in a study of shared T cell receptors in the human thymus. The protocol was immunoSEQ multiplex PCR, while the TCRdb copy is restricted to in-frame clones and leaves out a portion. The sample yields 450,000 to 650,000 clones, 78% seen once. These records were also assigned to another study, of human thymus T cells.

The material sequenced was thymocytes. The receptors were sampled from a boy under two years old with a congenital heart defect. Each CDR3 is given with its conserved first and last residue. D genes are given only for firm matches. A row's size may be missing; if present it is once, few, many or a size class.

>TRBV5-4|NA|NA|TRBJ2-3
CASSLAQADTQYF
TGTGCCAGCAGCTTGGCACAGGCAGATACGCAGTATTTT
>TRBV7-2|NA|NA|TRBJ1-1
CASSSRGGDLNTEAFF
TGTGCCAGCAGCTCCCGGGGAGGAGATTTGAACACTGAAGCTTTCTTT
>TRBV5-1|TRBD2|NA|TRBJ2-7
CASSSGREVNGEQYF
TGCGCCAGCAGCAGCGGGAGGGAGGTGAACGGCGAGCAGTACTTC
>TRBV6-5|TRBD2|NA|TRBJ2-1
CASSHQREGNNEQFF
TGTGCCAGCAGCCACCAGCGGGAGGGGAACAATGAGCAGTTCTTC
>TRBV4-2|TRBD2|NA|TRBJ2-4
CASSRFPGTSGRYAVKNIQYF
TGTGCCAGCAGCCGATTCCCCGGGACTAGCGGGAGGTATGCGGTCAAAAACATTCAGTACTTC
>TRBV5-1|NA|NA|TRBJ1-2
CASSGGGGYTF
TGCGCCAGCAGCGGCGGAGGTGGCTACACCTTC
>TRBV7-7|TRBD1|NA|TRBJ2-7
CASSLLQGSEQYF
TGTGCTAGCAGCTTGCTACAGGGGTCCGAGCAGTACTTC
>TRBV4-3|TRBD2|NA|TRBJ2-1
CASSQGPGLAGLLPYNEQFF
TGCGCCAGCAGCCAAGGGCCGGGACTAGCGGGCCTCCTCCCTTACAATGAGCAGTTCTTC
>TRBV14|NA|NA|TRBJ2-7
CASSQARAPRDTYEQYF
TGTGCCAGCAGCCAAGCCAGAGCCCCCAGGGATACCTACGAGCAGTACTTC
>TRBV4-2|NA|NA|TRBJ2-1
CASSQEEAECNEQFF
TGTGCCAGCAGCCAAGAAGAGGCCGAATGCAATGAGCAGTTCTTC
>TRBV7-8|NA|NA|TRBJ2-2
CASSLGVGGGELFF
TGTGCCAGCAGCTTAGGAGTAGGGGGCGGGGAGCTGTTTTTT
>TRBV7-2|NA|NA|TRBJ2-7
CASSPVQGLHYEQYF
TGTGCCAGCAGCCCGGTACAGGGTTTGCACTACGAGCAGTACTTC
>TRBV30|NA|NA|TRBJ2-7
CAWSGRAGPNEQYF
TGTGCCTGGAGTGGGAGAGCGGGCCCCAACGAGCAGTACTTC
>TRBV6-5|NA|NA|TRBJ2-1
CASSYFSASNEQFF
TGTGCCAGCAGTTACTTTTCCGCGAGCAATGAGCAGTTCTTC
>TRBV25-1|NA|NA|TRBJ1-1
CASSEGATEAFF
TGTGCCAGCAGTGAAGGGGCCACTGAAGCTTTCTTT
>TRBV7-8|NA|NA|TRBJ2-7
CASSAKSGQSYEQYF
TGTGCCAGCAGCGCCAAATCCGGACAGTCCTACGAGCAGTACTTC
>TRBV9|TRBD1|few|TRBJ2-4
CASSAEGARIQYF
TGTGCCAGCAGCGCCGAGGGGGCCCGCATTCAGTACTTC
>TRBV5-1|TRBD2|NA|TRBJ2-3
CASSLAASGRPDTQYF
TGCGCCAGCAGCTTGGCTGCTAGCGGGAGACCAGATACGCAGTATTTT
>TRBV7-2|TRBD2|few|TRBJ2-5
CASSPRGGIQETQYF
TGTGCCAGCAGCCCCCGGGGGGGGATCCAAGAGACCCAGTACTTC
>TRBV10-3|NA|once|TRBJ1-2
CAITRTDGYGYTF
TGTGCCATCACCCGGACAGACGGATATGGCTACACCTTC
>TRBV9|TRBD1|NA|TRBJ1-2
CASRAPGQGPGYTF
TGTGCCAGCAGAGCACCGGGACAGGGGCCAGGCTACACCTTC
>TRBV6-1|NA|few|TRBJ1-3
CARRTGSGNTIYF
TGTGCCAGAAGAACAGGGTCTGGAAACACCATATATTTT
>TRBV5-4|TRBD1|NA|TRBJ2-7
CASSSRDRGSEQYF
TGTGCCAGCAGCTCCCGGGACAGGGGGAGCGAGCAGTACTTC
>TRBV6-5|TRBD2|once|TRBJ2-7
CASSYSGLAETYEQYF
TGTGCCAGCAGTTACTCGGGACTAGCGGAAACCTACGAGCAGTACTTC
>TRBV6-8|TRBD2|NA|TRBJ2-2
CASIGGGRTGRTGELFF
TGTGCCAGCATCGGTGGCGGGAGAACGGGTAGAACCGGGGAGCTGTTTTTT
>TRBV27|TRBD1|NA|TRBJ2-3
CASSPSRTGLWPDTQYF
TGTGCCAGCAGTCCTTCCCGGACAGGGTTATGGCCAGATACGCAGTATTTT
>TRBV19|NA|few|TRBJ2-1
CASSPPGLARHNEQFF
TGTGCCAGTAGTCCCCCCGGGCTAGCGAGGCACAATGAGCAGTTCTTC
>TRBV30|NA|NA|TRBJ1-4
CAWSVGHATNEKLFF
TGTGCCTGGAGTGTTGGGCACGCAACTAATGAAAAACTGTTTTTT
>TRBV19|NA|few|TRBJ1-2
CASSISGGASVAYGYTF
TGTGCCAGTAGTATATCTGGGGGCGCTTCCGTTGCCTATGGCTACACCTTC
>TRBV12-5|TRBD2|NA|TRBJ2-2
CASGSWSPYRDYRTGELFF
TGTGCTAGTGGTTCTTGGTCCCCATACCGGGACTACCGCACCGGGGAGCTGTTTTTT
>TRBV2|TRBD2|NA|TRBJ2-3
CASVRGGTDTQYF
TGTGCCAGCGTACGGGGGGGCACAGATACGCAGTATTTT
>TRBV6-1|NA|NA|TRBJ1-1
CASSPRRGGTEAFF
TGTGCCAGCAGTCCCCGGAGGGGAGGCACTGAAGCTTTCTTT
>TRBV27|NA|NA|TRBJ2-7
CASRHGGRDEQYF
TGTGCCAGCAGACACGGGGGGCGCGACGAGCAGTACTTC
>TRBV14|TRBD2|NA|TRBJ2-5
CASSQVAAGGEETQYF
TGTGCCAGCAGCCAAGTCGCAGCGGGAGGGGAGGAGACCCAGTACTTC
>TRBV10-2|TRBD1|NA|TRBJ2-5
CASSDGKWTGQETQYF
TGCGCCAGCAGTGATGGGAAATGGACAGGCCAAGAGACCCAGTACTTC
>TRBV28|NA|NA|TRBJ1-1
CASGVRAEAFF
TGTGCCAGCGGAGTCCGGGCTGAAGCTTTCTTT
>TRBV4-3|TRBD2|NA|TRBJ2-1
CASSQERTASGGENEQFF
TGCGCCAGCAGCCAAGAGAGGACGGCTAGCGGGGGGGAGAATGAGCAGTTCTTC